Below are 11 T cell receptor beta chains sequenced from a single sample in a study of shared clonotypes between healthy human individuals. Here immunoSEQ multiplex PCR was the method, and the copy in TCRdb shows in-frame clones only, minus some. The sample lists roughly 2.2 million clones, approximately 93% occurring once. The sequencing input was naive CD4+ T cells from PBMCs. Subset reported: CD45RA+ positively selected. The receptors were sampled from a man aged 18 to 30 in good health. Some clones in this sample may be carry-over from other donors' samples.

The chain employs TRBV27 and TRBJ2-7, with D unclear. Per germline, CDR1 MNHEY and CDR2 SMNVEV (reference sequence). The CDR3 spans 11 residues. V was shortened by 5 bases and J by 3 bases, with 5 bases between the two germline ends. DNA of the CDR3: TGTGCCAGCAGTAAAAACTACGAGCAGTACTTC. Translated, it gives CASSKNYEQYF.

About this clone: Other nucleotide sequences from this sample produce the same CDR3. The CDR3 DNA reads as TGTGCCAGCTCACCACGGGCTAGCGGGAACAATGAGCAGTTCTTC. Protein: CASSPRASGNNEQFF. The chain employs TRBV18 and TRBJ2-1, with 9 bases that match TRBD2. Trimming cost V 1 base and J 5 bases; bases outside gene matches: 3. The CDR3 runs 15 residues. CDR1 and CDR2 (germline): KGHSH, LQKENI.

This rearrangement joins TRBV18 to TRBJ2-3; the D is unclear. CDR1 is KGHSH and CDR2 is LQKENI in the germline V gene. This CDR3 contains 17 residues. V dropped 4 bases and J dropped 0 bases, with 17 bases sitting between them. For the CDR3, the DNA is TGTGCCAGCTCACTATTGCAGGCGGCTTCTAGCACAGATACGCAGTATTTT. Encoded protein: CASSLLQAASSTDTQYF.

The gene calls are TRBV5-5 and TRBJ1-2; D uncertain. The CDR3 length is 13 residues. V shed 0 bases and J shed 4 bases, with 7 bases lying between them. From germline, CDR1 is SGHKS and CDR2 YYEKEE (reference sequence). The CDR3 loop is CASSLGGSYGYTF. CDR3 coding DNA: TGTGCCAGCAGCTTGGGCGGAAGCTATGGCTACACCTTC.

The CDR3 DNA follows: TGTGCCAGCAGTTCCAAGGTTGCGAACACTGAAGCTTTCTTT. It specifies CASSSKVANTEAFF. This rearrangement joins TRBV6-5 to TRBJ1-1; the D is unclear. V gave up 4 bases and J gave up 1 base, with 10 bases separating them. CDR1 and CDR2 (germline): MNHEY, SVGAGI. The length of the CDR3 is 14 residues.

About this clone: The sample holds other DNA sequences that translate to the same CDR3. CDR3 in DNA: TGTGCCAGCAGCGTAGCCCGAGTCACAGATACGCAGTATTTT. It translates to CASSVARVTDTQYF. The V and J genes are TRBV9 and TRBJ2-3; D call uncertain. V was shortened by 0 bases and J by 2 bases, with 7 bases between the two germline ends. Germline V gene data show CDR1 as SGDLS and CDR2 as YYNGEE. This CDR3 contains 14 residues.

This clone was detected once. The V gene is TRBV6-1, the J gene TRBJ2-1; maybe TRBD1 (5 bases). Trimming shortened V by 7 bases and J by 0 bases, and 10 bases separated the two germline ends. The CDR3 runs to 14 residues. Germline CDR1 reads MNHNS; CDR2 reads SASEGT. The CDR3 coding sequence is TGTGCCAGCACTAGGGGTCCCTCCTACAATGAGCAGTTCTTC. Its translation: CASTRGPSYNEQFF.

This rearrangement joins TRBV6-1 to TRBJ2-3; 9 nucleotides match TRBD2. The CDR3 has 15 amino acids. Germline values: CDR1 MNHNS, CDR2 SASEGT. With 4 bases clipped from V and 4 bases from J, the junction kept 6 bases outside the gene matches. The CDR3 sequence is CASSGSGSGADTQYF. For the CDR3, the DNA is TGTGCCAGCAGTGGTAGCGGGAGCGGGGCAGATACGCAGTATTTT.

The rearrangement joins TRBV5-4 to TRBJ1-3; possible D gene TRBD1, 5 bases. V dropped 4 bases and J dropped 5 bases, with 16 bases sitting between them. CDR3 length: 15 residues. Germline CDR1 is SGHNT and CDR2 is YYREEE (reference sequence). CDR3 residues: CASSPEAGLRNTIYF. The CDR3 nucleotides read TGTGCCAGCAGCCCGGAGGCAGGGTTAAGAAACACCATATATTTT.

V is TRBV29-1 and J is TRBJ2-1; D is undetermined. Germline V gene sequence: CDR1 SQVTM, CDR2 ANQGSEA. The V end was cut by 0 bases, the J end by 4 bases, with 10 bases between. This CDR3 region has 14 residues. The CDR3 here is CSVEDRAGYNEQFF. In DNA form, the CDR3 reads TGCAGCGTTGAAGATCGTGCCGGTTACAATGAGCAGTTCTTC.

V usage is TRBV5-4 and J usage is TRBJ1-3, with D tentatively TRBD1 (6 bases). Germline assignment: CDR1 SGHNT and CDR2 YYREEE (reference sequence). V lost 0 bases and J lost 0, with 10 bases in between. The CDR3 runs 16 residues. The CDR3 reads CASSLAQGFSGNTIYF. The CDR3 bases are TGTGCCAGCAGCTTGGCCCAGGGGTTCTCTGGAAACACCATATATTTT.